The 9 T cell receptor beta chains below come from one sample, sequenced in a study of blood T cells in healthy people across ages (dated by TCRdb to about 2015). To prepare the library, 5' RACE was applied. For sequencing, an Illumina HiSeq 2500 was employed. The second PCR ran for roughly 7 to 12 cycles and used a J-beta primer mix along with a sample-barcoded 5' primer. The public reads were reanalyzed by TCRdb: fastp trimming at Q25, MiXCR alignment, in-frame beta chains only. Under each unique CDR3 protein, matching rows form one entry showing the most common genes and DNA. The sample yields 650,000 to 900,000 distinct CDR3 sequences; approximately 65% were counted once. The ten largest account for roughly 25% of the sample. Source material: blood. These receptors all come from a man under 40 in good health.

This clonotype was seen just once. The J gene is TRBJ1-2, the V gene TRBV7-3; D possibly corresponds to TRBD1 (5 bases). Per germline, CDR1 SGHTA and CDR2 FQGTGA. The CDR3 totals 13 residues. The V end was cut by 5 bases, the J end by 8 bases, with 15 bases between. CDR3 in DNA: TGTGCCAGCAGCCCCATTCCGGGGGTGGGCTACACCTTC. As protein: CASSPIPGVGYTF.

This clonotype was detected once. The rearrangement links TRBV20-1 to TRBJ2-4; 11 bases fit TRBD2. The better agreement between TRBJ2-7 and the DNA end casts doubt on the J call. CDR1 DFQATT and CDR2 SNEGSKA come from the germline V gene (reference sequence). The CDR3 has 22 amino acids. The chain's CDR3 is CSARDRSSTSGVYVGPSYEQYF. CDR3 sequence (DNA): TGCAGTGCTAGAGATCGATCCTCGACTAGCGGGGTTTATGTGGGACCTTCCTACGAGCAGTACTTC.

The V gene is TRBV19, the J gene TRBJ1-1; D remains unclear. The CDR3 totals 15 residues. Trimming left V 3 bases short and J 1 base short, with 12 bases between. CDR1 and CDR2 from the germline V gene are LNHDA and SQIVND (reference sequence). The CDR3 sequence: CASSIGAGGNTEAFF. The CDR3 bases are TGTGCCAGTAGTATTGGTGCAGGTGGGAACACTGAAGCTTTCTTT.

The chain links TRBV15 to TRBJ2-3, with a tentative D call TRBD2 (5 bases). The CDR3 extends over 12 amino acids. Trimming removed 9 bases from V and 2 bases from J, with 9 bases in between. The germline gives CDR1 LNHNV, CDR2 YYDKDF (reference sequence). The CDR3 sequence: CATRADTDTQYF. The CDR3 nucleotides read TGTGCCACGAGGGCCGACACAGATACGCAGTATTTT.

This clonotype has a handful of counts. The rearrangement links TRBV29-1 to TRBJ2-1, with D possibly called TRBD1 or TRBD2 (6 bases each). CDR3 length equals 16 residues. Germline V lookup: CDR1 SQVTM, CDR2 ANQGSEA. Trimming pared 5 bases from V and 3 bases from J, leaving 20 bases between. The CDR3 loop reads CSVLIPGANDYNEQFF. The CDR3 region has the DNA TGCAGCGTTCTAATCCCGGGGGCCAATGACTACAATGAGCAGTTCTTC.

V is TRBV6-6 and J is TRBJ1-2; 7 nucleotides agree with TRBD1. Germline trimming cut 2 bases from V and 3 bases from J; bases unmatched to any gene: 6. The CDR3 extends over 15 amino acids. Germline CDR1 reads MNHNY; CDR2 reads SVGAGI (reference sequence). The CDR3 DNA reads TGTGCCAGCAGTTACGTTCCCGGACAGGACTATGGCTACACCTTC. It yields the protein CASSYVPGQDYGYTF.

The chain has TRBV29-1 and TRBJ2-1; 9 bases match TRBD2. Per germline, CDR1 SQVTM and CDR2 ANQGSEA. After removal of 1 base from V and 4 bases from J, the junction contained 8 bases not matched to a gene. This CDR3 region has 16 residues. In DNA form, the CDR3 reads TGCAGCGTTGAAGGGACTAGCGCGTCCCGTTACAATGAGCAGTTCTTC. This codes for CSVEGTSASRYNEQFF.

J is TRBJ2-3 and V is TRBV29-1; possibly TRBD2 for D (6 bases). Between the trimmed V and J ends, which lost 4 bases and 3 bases, there was a span of 14 bases. The CDR3 sequence is 14 residues long. Germline V gene lookup returns CDR1 SQVTM and CDR2 ANQGSEA. The CDR3 DNA is TGCAGCGTTGCTCAACGGGGGACGACAGATACGCAGTATTTT. This encodes CSVAQRGTTDTQYF.

V is TRBV20-1 and J is TRBJ1-6, with a possible D match to TRBD1 (5 bases). CDR3 length: 14 amino acids. Trimming stripped 3 bases from V and 7 bases from J, with 13 bases between. Looked up from germline, CDR1 is DFQATT and CDR2 is SNEGSKA (reference sequence). The CDR3 protein is CSASARGRNSPLHF. In DNA, the CDR3 is TGCAGTGCTAGTGCGAGGGGAAGGAATTCACCCCTCCACTTT.